This is a list of T cell receptor beta chains from one sample in a study of vaccination and CD4 T cells after COVID-19. Via MiXCR, TCRdb re-called the PCR reads, giving one row per CDR3 protein. The sample yields about 15,000 distinct CDR3 sequences, 73% seen once. Their target antigens are unknown. The sequencing sample was made of CD4+ T cells from blood, cultured in vitro. Source of these receptors: a human donor who had recovered from COVID-19. The CDR3 runs from the conserved cysteine through the conserved F or W. D genes are given only for firm matches. Clone size is stated in some rows and not others, as once, few, many or a class when expanded.

TRBV28,-,TRBJ1-5,TRBD1,TGTGCCAGCATTCCCCCGGACAGGGAAAAGCCCCAGCATTTT,CASIPPDREKPQHF
TRBV25-1,-,TRBJ2-5,-,TGTGCCAGCAGTGAAGGGGGAGGGGGGTACCAAGAGACCCAGTACTTC,CASSEGGGGYQETQYF
TRBV20-1,-,TRBJ2-2,TRBD2,TGCAGTGCTAGCTTTCGCGGGAGGAGCACCGGGGAGCTGTTTTTT,CSASFRGRSTGELFF
TRBV20-1,-,TRBJ2-5,-,TGCAGTGCCAGGCGACAAAACCAAGAGACCCAGTACTTC,CSARRQNQETQYF
TRBV7-2,-,TRBJ1-5,-,TGTGCCAGCAGCCCATTTTTGACATTTAGCAATCAGCCCCAGCATTTT,CASSPFLTFSNQPQHF
TRBV6-1,-,TRBJ1-6,-,TGTGCCAGCAGGGGATATAATTCACCCCTCCACTTT,CASRGYNSPLHF
TRBV7-2,few,TRBJ2-5,TRBD1,TGTGCCAGCAGCTCCGGGACAGCAGGGGAGACCCAGTACTTC,CASSSGTAGETQYF
TRBV21-1,-,TRBJ1-6,-,TGTGCCAGCAGCAAAGAGGAGGATTGGGCGGACAGGGTTTATAATTCACCCCTCCACTTT,CASSKEEDWADRVYNSPLHF
TRBV19,-,TRBJ1-2,-,TGTGCCAGTAGTATGAGAAGGACGGATTATGGCTACACCTTC,CASSMRRTDYGYTF
TRBV15,-,TRBJ2-7,-,TGTGCCACCAGCAGAGGCTGGACTCAAGGGCTCGAGCAGTACTTC,CATSRGWTQGLEQYF
TRBV7-2,-,TRBJ2-7,-,TGTGCCAGCAGCCCGGGGCGGGACGCCCAATACGAGCAGTACTTC,CASSPGRDAQYEQYF
TRBV27,-,TRBJ1-2,TRBD1,TGTGCCAGCAGTTTAGATCGCGGACAGGCGATAAACTATGGCTACACCTTC,CASSLDRGQAINYGYTF
TRBV5-4,-,TRBJ2-1,TRBD2,TGTGCCAGCAGCTTCAGGACTAGCGGACTAAATGAGCAGTTCTTC,CASSFRTSGLNEQFF
TRBV6-1,-,TRBJ2-5,TRBD1,TGTGCCAGCAGAACAGGGGCATGGACCCAGTACTTC,CASRTGAWTQYF
TRBV27,-,TRBJ2-7,TRBD2,TGTGCCAGCAGTGCCCCGCAGCGGGAGGTTTTGGGTTCTGGTCGCGAGCAGTACTTC,CASSAPQREVLGSGREQYF
TRBV5-1,-,TRBJ1-6,-,TGCGCCAGCACCTCCCAGGGTGGTGGGAATTCACCCCTCCACTTT,CASTSQGGGNSPLHF
TRBV29-1,once,TRBJ2-7,TRBD1,TGCAGCGTTACTGATCGACAGGGTTGGGAGCAGTACTTC,CSVTDRQGWEQYF
TRBV24-1,-,TRBJ2-3,-,TGTGCCACCAGCTCCCCATCCGTGGCAGATACGCAGTATTTT,CATSSPSVADTQYF
TRBV27,-,TRBJ2-3,TRBD2,TGTGCCAGCAGCACTAGCGGGAGGCCCGGGGATACGCAGTATTTT,CASSTSGRPGDTQYF
TRBV7-3,-,TRBJ2-7,-,TGTGCCAGCAGCCCCGAGTGGGGATCTAGGGACGAGCAGTACTTC,CASSPEWGSRDEQYF
TRBV7-9,-,TRBJ2-4,-,TGTGCCAGCAGCCTACAGGGTGTAAACGGAGCCAAAAACATTCAGTACTTC,CASSLQGVNGAKNIQYF
TRBV6-5,-,TRBJ2-7,TRBD2,TGTGCCAGCAGTTACCTCTTTACTAGCGGGAGCTTCAACGAGCAGTACTTC,CASSYLFTSGSFNEQYF
TRBV20-1,-,TRBJ2-1,TRBD2,TGCAGTGCTAGAGTTAGCGGGAAGCCCTACAATGAGCAGTTCTTC,CSARVSGKPYNEQFF
TRBV6-1,-,TRBJ1-1,-,TGTGCCAGCAGGAAACCCGACCGGGCGGAAACTGAAGCTTTCTTT,CASRKPDRAETEAFF
TRBV28,-,TRBJ2-5,-,TGTGCCAGCAGTTTGCCGGGCGGACGGCAAGAGACCCAGTACTTC,CASSLPGGRQETQYF
TRBV7-2,-,TRBJ1-1,-,TGTGCCAGCAGCTCTCAGGACCGGAACACTGAAGCTTTCTTT,CASSSQDRNTEAFF
TRBV7-9,once,TRBJ1-4,-,TGTGCCAGCAGCTCGGAAGGGGTGGGTGAAAAACTGTTTTTT,CASSSEGVGEKLFF
TRBV19,-,TRBJ1-2,-,TGTGCCAGTACGACCGGGGAAGACTATGGCTACACCTTC,CASTTGEDYGYTF
TRBV20-1,-,TRBJ2-3,TRBD2,TGCGCAGGCGGGGACTACACAGATACGCAGTATTTT,CAGGDYTDTQYF
TRBV10-1,-,TRBJ2-2,-,TGCGCCAGCAGGGGGACCGGGGAGCTGTTTTTT,CASRGTGELFF
TRBV10-1,-,TRBJ1-1,-,TGCGCCACCCGGACAGCCAAGAACACTGAAGCTTTCTTT,CATRTAKNTEAFF
TRBV20-1,once,TRBJ1-5,-,TGCAGTGCTAGGGGCCCGGCTAGCAATCAGCCCCAGCATTTT,CSARGPASNQPQHF
TRBV27,-,TRBJ2-1,-,TGTGCCAGCAGTCTCACCTTCACTAGTCGGGAGCAGTTCTTC,CASSLTFTSREQFF
TRBV28,few,TRBJ2-7,TRBD2,TGTGCCAGCAGTTCGCCAGGACTAGCGGTCTACGAGCAGTACTTC,CASSSPGLAVYEQYF
TRBV20-1,-,TRBJ1-4,-,TGCAGTGCTAGTCAGACTAGGGGGGCTAATGAAAAACTGTTTTTT,CSASQTRGANEKLFF
TRBV20-1,few,TRBJ1-1,-,TGCAGTGCTAGTCCCGGGAACACTGAAGCTTTCTTT,CSASPGNTEAFF
TRBV24-1,-,TRBJ1-1,-,TGTGCCACCAGGTGGGTTCCTGAAGCTTTCTTT,CATRWVPEAFF
TRBV20-1,-,TRBJ1-5,-,TGCAGTGCTAGACCCCCGGGAGGTAGCAATCAGCCCCAGCATTTT,CSARPPGGSNQPQHF
TRBV7-3,-,TRBJ1-1,-,TGTGCCAGCAGCTTAGACAGGAACACTGAAGCTTTCTTT,CASSLDRNTEAFF
TRBV6-1,few,TRBJ2-6,TRBD1,TGTGCCGCCCGGACAGGCAGCTCTGGGGCCAACGTCCTGACTTTC,CAARTGSSGANVLTF